This TCR beta chain was obtained from a study of blood T cell repertoires in COVID-19. On the study more broadly: Nucleic acid was either cDNA or gDNA, and it came from T cells, B-cell-depleted T cells, or PBMCs.

Sequenced by immunoSEQ multiplex PCR; TCRdb stores in-frame clones only, minus some. The data show approximately 280,000 clones, about 89% seen once. Per the germline V gene, CDR1 is MDHEN and CDR2 is SYDVKM. This CDR3 has 14 amino acids. V lost 0 bases, J lost 6 bases, and 12 bases lay in between. The V gene is TRBV28, the J gene TRBJ2-7; weak D call: TRBD2 (6 bases). Sequences were obtained from peripheral blood. This TCR came from a man aged 40-49 years with acute or convalescent COVID-19. CDR3 amino acids: CASSLWGGSPEQYF. The CDR3 DNA reads TGTGCCAGCAGTTTATGGGGAGGCTCGCCCGAGCAGTACTTC.